Listed here are 18 T cell receptor beta chains from one sample, sequenced in a study of spatial heterogeneity in lung cancer. The study, taken as a whole, reports: Tumor mutation count correlated with how many alpha and beta TCRs expanded intratumorally.

One entry per CDR3 protein results from TCRdb running MiXCR on the 5' RACE reads. This sample has approximately 9,700 distinct CDR3 sequences; approximately 12% occur once, and the top ten carry over 9.5%. No antigen is known for these receptors. Time point noted: sample taken at primary tumor resection. Sequencing was performed on lung tumor tissue, taken at surgery. Receptor source: a male donor with early-stage non-small cell lung cancer.

By share, this clonotype ranks as medium-sized. Little can be read into the size of this beta chain, an off-target read in a library designed for alpha chains. The J gene is TRBJ2-1, the V gene TRBV20-1, with D unresolved. From germline, CDR1 is DFQATT and CDR2 SNEGSKA (reference sequence). The CDR3 has 15 residues. V was trimmed by 3 bases and J by 0 bases, leaving 12 bases between them. CDR3 nucleotides: TGCAGTGCTAGGAGACTGAATTTCTCCTACAATGAGCAGTTCTTC. It yields the protein CSARRLNFSYNEQFF.

Points on this clonotype: This beta chain represents an off-target read in a library built for alpha chains; its size is of limited meaning. The chain is built from TRBV29-1 and TRBJ2-5; TRBD2 agrees at 12 bases. The CDR3 has 15 amino acids. Unmatched junction bases numbered 9, after V lost 6 bases and J lost 4 bases. CDR1 and CDR2 from the germline V gene are SQVTM and ANQGSEA. This chain's CDR3 is CSVPQGLAGRETQYF. CDR3 bases: TGCAGCGTCCCACAGGGACTAGCGGGTCGAGAGACCCAGTACTTC.

This clonotype was seen many times. This beta chain is a stray read from a library made for alpha chains; its abundance is not meaningful. The rearrangement joins TRBV29-1 to TRBJ2-7; D possibly matches TRBD1 or TRBD2 (5 bases each). Germline V lookup: CDR1 SQVTM, CDR2 ANQGSEA. Trimming took off 6 bases at V and 0 bases at J, with 21 bases between the two ends. The CDR3 totals 16 residues. The CDR3 here is CSVAGSPLRGSYEQYF. In nucleotides, the CDR3 is TGCAGCGTAGCAGGGAGTCCCCTTAGGGGCTCCTACGAGCAGTACTTC.

This clonotype has just one count. In a library made to pick up alpha chains, this beta chain is a stray read with a size that means little. V usage is TRBV20-1 and J usage is TRBJ2-7; the match to TRBD1 covers 7 bases. The junction had 13 bases not matched to a gene; V was cut back by 2 bases and J by 3 bases. CDR3 length: 16 amino acids. Germline loops: CDR1 DFQATT, CDR2 SNEGSKA (reference sequence). CDR3 in amino acids: CSARPLTGLTLYEQYF. CDR3 in DNA: TGCAGTGCTAGACCCCTGACAGGGCTGACACTCTACGAGCAGTACTTC.

This clonotype was seen at least ten times. For a library built for alpha chains, this beta chain is a stray read; little rests on its size. J is TRBJ1-5 and V is TRBV21-1. TRBV21-1 is noted as a pseudogene. The CDR3 runs to 15 residues. CDR3 nucleotide sequence: TGTGCCAGCAGCAAAGTGAAAGATAGCAATCAGCCCCAGCATTTT. Protein sequence: CASSKVKDSNQPQHF.

This clonotype was seen ten or more times. For a library built for alpha chains, this beta chain is a stray read; little rests on its size. This sequence joins TRBV7-6 and TRBJ1-1, with TRBD1 matching over 8 bases. The CDR3 length is 14 residues. After removal of 2 bases from V and 1 base from J, the junction contained 0 bases not matched to a gene. The germline CDR1 and CDR2 sequences are SGHVS and FNYEAQ. The CDR3 region has the DNA TGTGCCAGCAGCTTACAGGGGGCGAACACTGAAGCTTTCTTT. The encoded protein is CASSLQGANTEAFF.

This clonotype came up many times. This beta chain appears as a stray read in a library generated for alpha chains; its size is not informative. CDR3 sequence reads: CASSLVGPYEQFF. As DNA, the CDR3 is TGTGCCAGCAGCTTAGTAGGTCCCTATGAGCAGTTCTTC. The chain links TRBV11-2 to TRBJ2-1; D is undetermined. From germline, CDR1 is SGHAT and CDR2 FQNNGV. Trimming cost V 1 base and J 8 bases, with 9 bases left between them. The CDR3 sequence is 13 residues long.

This clonotype showed up many times. This beta chain slipped into a library made for alpha chains as a stray read, so its size is not meaningful. This rearrangement joins TRBV6-1 to TRBJ1-3, with D possibly matching TRBD1 (6 bases). Germline V gene lookup returns CDR1 MNHNS and CDR2 SASEGT. The V and J ends lost 6 bases and 0 bases respectively, with 18 bases between them. This CDR3 spans 17 amino acids. In nucleotides, the CDR3 is TGTGCCAGCAGCGGGGGGGACAACACTTTCTCTGGAAACACCATATATTTT. Its protein is CASSGGDNTFSGNTIYF.

This clonotype rates as medium-sized. Found in a library prepared for alpha chains, this beta chain is an off-target read, and its abundance has little meaning. The chain links TRBV5-1 to TRBJ2-7; either TRBD1 or TRBD2 may supply D (5 bases each). This CDR3 spans 16 amino acids. The V gene lost 4 bases and the J gene lost 4 bases, with 21 bases spanning the gap. The V gene's germline CDR1 is SGHRS and CDR2 YFSETQ. The CDR3 nucleotides read TGCGCCAGCAGCCCCCTTAGGGGAGTAGTCGCTTACGAGCAGTACTTC. Translation: CASSPLRGVVAYEQYF.

This clonotype was detected ten times or more. A library made for alpha chains picked up this beta chain off target, so its size means little. The rearrangement uses TRBV10-3 and TRBJ1-5; 8 bases are a match to TRBD1. Germline CDR1 is ENHRY and CDR2 is SYGVKD. With V trimmed by 4 bases and J by 2 bases, 7 bases remained unmatched. This CDR3 is built from 16 residues. The chain's CDR3 is CAISANQGAGNQPQHF. CDR3 bases: TGTGCCATCAGTGCGAACCAGGGGGCTGGCAATCAGCCCCAGCATTTT.

This clonotype was counted ten times or more. This beta chain is a stray read from a library made for alpha chains; its abundance is not meaningful. The CDR3 region is CASGRLAGETGELFF. The CDR3 DNA reads TGTGCCAGCGGCAGACTAGCGGGAGAAACCGGGGAGCTGTTTTTT. V is TRBV12-3 or TRBV12-4 and J is TRBJ2-2; 12 bases agree with TRBD2. The CDR3 loop spans 15 amino acids. Trimming removed 8 bases from V and 5 bases from J; junction bases left unmatched: 6.

This clonotype is classed as medium-sized. As an off-target read in a library built for alpha chains, this beta chain has a frequency of little significance. The V and J genes are TRBV3-1 and TRBJ2-1; TRBD2 agrees at 11 bases. With 4 bases clipped from V and 3 bases from J, the junction kept 11 bases outside the gene matches. Looked up from germline, CDR1 is LGHDT and CDR2 is YNNKEL (reference sequence). The CDR3 is 18 residues long. In DNA, the CDR3 is TGTGCCAGCAGCCCGATAGGACAGGGACTAGCGGTCTACAATGAGCAGTTCTTC. Translated: CASSPIGQGLAVYNEQFF.

This clonotype is medium-sized by share. Found in a library prepared for alpha chains, this beta chain is an off-target read, and its abundance has little meaning. The chain links TRBV12-3 or TRBV12-4 to TRBJ2-2, with 11 bases that match TRBD2. With V trimmed by 3 bases and J by 5 bases, 2 bases remained unmatched. CDR3 length: 15 amino acids. In nucleotides, the CDR3 is TGTGCCAGCAGTTTCACTAGCGGGAGTACCGGGGAGCTGTTTTTT. Protein sequence: CASSFTSGSTGELFF.

Ten or more counts support this clonotype. Since the library was made to target alpha chains, this beta chain is a stray read and its abundance is not meaningful. This chain links TRBV5-6 with TRBJ2-7; TRBD1 is a possible D gene (6 bases). V was cut by 6 bases and J by 5 bases, with 15 bases left in between. Germline lookup yields CDR1 SGHDT and CDR2 YYEEEE. The CDR3 extends over 13 amino acids. For the CDR3, the DNA is TGTGCCAGCAAGTTCTGGGACAAGAACGAGCAGTACTTC. Encoded protein: CASKFWDKNEQYF.

This clonotype was counted a few times. This beta chain is off target for a library built for alpha chains, so its abundance means little. J is TRBJ2-5 and V is TRBV29-1; D unclear. V dropped 5 bases and J dropped 4 bases, with 11 bases sitting between them. The CDR3 runs to 12 residues. Germline V gene lookup returns CDR1 SQVTM and CDR2 ANQGSEA. As DNA, the CDR3 is TGCAGCGTTAACCTCCTAGGAGAGACCCAGTACTTC. As protein: CSVNLLGETQYF.

Concerning this clonotype itself: This beta chain turned up in a library designed for alpha chains; as an off-target read, its abundance says little. The CDR3 sequence: CSAWTRNQPQHF. For the CDR3, the DNA is TGCAGTGCTTGGACTCGAAATCAGCCCCAGCATTTT. J is TRBJ1-5 and V is TRBV20-1; D remains ambiguous. From germline, CDR1 is DFQATT and CDR2 SNEGSKA (reference sequence). This CDR3 has 12 residues. Trimming removed 5 bases from V and 4 bases from J, with 9 bases in between.

Regarding this clonotype: This beta chain is an off-target read within a library intended for alpha chains, so its frequency means little. V and J are TRBV5-4 and TRBJ2-3; D may be TRBD2 (6 bases). V was shortened by 4 bases and J by 6 bases, with 15 bases between the two germline ends. Germline V lookup: CDR1 SGHNT, CDR2 YYREEE (reference sequence). This CDR3 is 14 amino acids long. The CDR3 region has the DNA TGTGCCAGCAGCCCGGGACTGGGGTTGGATACGCAGTATTTT. It yields the protein CASSPGLGLDTQYF.

This clonotype was recorded at least ten times. A library prepared for alpha chains yielded this beta chain as an off-target read; its size is of little meaning. This chain links TRBV6-2 or TRBV6-3 with TRBJ2-7, with 8 bases lining up with TRBD1. Trimming cost V 6 bases and J 1 base; bases outside gene matches: 8. CDR1 is MNHEY and CDR2 is SVGEGT in the germline V gene. The CDR3 runs 15 residues. The CDR3 here is CASSSVGQGSYEQYF. The CDR3 region has the DNA TGTGCCAGCAGCTCCGTTGGACAGGGATCCTACGAGCAGTACTTC.